This TCR beta chain comes out of a study of Graves' ophthalmopathy and Graves' hyperthyroidism. CDR3 regions of TCR beta were amplified from RNA transcripts. A first-round RT-PCR used HTBI primers, followed by a second-round multiplex PCR. TCRdb itself ran the multiplex PCR reads through MiXCR, one entry per CDR3 protein. The sample carries roughly 420,000 distinct CDR3 sequences, about 21% recorded once. The CDR3 runs to 15 residues. Germline V CDR1 and CDR2: MNHNS, SASEGT. Trimming removed 7 bases from V and 5 bases from J; junction bases left unmatched: 11. This rearrangement joins TRBV6-1 to TRBJ2-4; 7 nucleotides agree with TRBD2. This sequence originates from a young woman with stable Graves' hyperthyroidism. Sequencing was carried out using peripheral blood. The CDR3 coding sequence is TGTGCCAGCAACTTGGCGGGAGTAAGACAAAACATTCAGTACTTC. This codes for CASNLAGVRQNIQYF.